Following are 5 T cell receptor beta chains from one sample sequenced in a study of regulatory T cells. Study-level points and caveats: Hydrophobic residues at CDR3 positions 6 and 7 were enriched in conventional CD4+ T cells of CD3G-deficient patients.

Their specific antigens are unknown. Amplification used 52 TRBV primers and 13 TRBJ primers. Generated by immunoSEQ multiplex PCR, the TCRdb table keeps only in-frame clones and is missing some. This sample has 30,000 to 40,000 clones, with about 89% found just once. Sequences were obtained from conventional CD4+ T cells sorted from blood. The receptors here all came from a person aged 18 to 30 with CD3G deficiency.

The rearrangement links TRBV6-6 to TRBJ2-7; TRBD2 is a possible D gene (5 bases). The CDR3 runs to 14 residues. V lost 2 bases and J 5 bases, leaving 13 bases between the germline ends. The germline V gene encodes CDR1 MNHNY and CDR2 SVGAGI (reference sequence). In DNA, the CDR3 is TGTGCCAGCAGTTACCAGTACGAGGGCCACGAGCAGTACTTC. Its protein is CASSYQYEGHEQYF.

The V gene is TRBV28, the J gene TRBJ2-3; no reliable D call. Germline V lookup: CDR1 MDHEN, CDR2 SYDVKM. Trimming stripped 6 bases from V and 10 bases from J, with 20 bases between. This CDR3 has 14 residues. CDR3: CASSFNLKNPPQYF. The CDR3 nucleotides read TGTGCCAGCAGCTTCAACCTTAAAAATCCCCCGCAGTATTTT. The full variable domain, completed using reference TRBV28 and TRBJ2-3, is DVKVTQSSRYLVKRTGEKVFLECVQDMDHENMFWYRQDPGLGLRLIYFSYDVKMKEKGDIPEGYSVSREKKERFSLILESASTNQTSMYLCASSFNLKNPPQYFGPGTRLTVL.

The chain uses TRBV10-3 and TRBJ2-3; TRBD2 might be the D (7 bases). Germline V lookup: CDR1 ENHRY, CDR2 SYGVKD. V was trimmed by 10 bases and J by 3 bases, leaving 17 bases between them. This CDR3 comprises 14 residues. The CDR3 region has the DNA TGTGCCACCCGACGGGGGGCGGGAACAGATACGCAGTATTTT. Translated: CATRRGAGTDTQYF.

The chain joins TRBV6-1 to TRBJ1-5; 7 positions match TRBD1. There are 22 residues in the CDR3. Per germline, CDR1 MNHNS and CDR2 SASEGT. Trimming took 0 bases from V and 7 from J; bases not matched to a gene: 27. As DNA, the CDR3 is TGTGCCAGCAGTGAAGCCAGGGGGTCCAACGAGGTGTTAATGTCGGTGGGACAGCCCCAGCATTTT. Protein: CASSEARGSNEVLMSVGQPQHF.

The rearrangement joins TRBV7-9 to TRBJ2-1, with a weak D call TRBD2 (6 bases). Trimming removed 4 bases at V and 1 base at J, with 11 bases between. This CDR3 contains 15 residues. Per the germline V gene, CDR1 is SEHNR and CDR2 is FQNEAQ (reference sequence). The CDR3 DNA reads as TGTGCCAGCAGCTCCCAAGCGGGTTCCTACAATGAGCAGTTCTTC. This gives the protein CASSSQAGSYNEQFF.